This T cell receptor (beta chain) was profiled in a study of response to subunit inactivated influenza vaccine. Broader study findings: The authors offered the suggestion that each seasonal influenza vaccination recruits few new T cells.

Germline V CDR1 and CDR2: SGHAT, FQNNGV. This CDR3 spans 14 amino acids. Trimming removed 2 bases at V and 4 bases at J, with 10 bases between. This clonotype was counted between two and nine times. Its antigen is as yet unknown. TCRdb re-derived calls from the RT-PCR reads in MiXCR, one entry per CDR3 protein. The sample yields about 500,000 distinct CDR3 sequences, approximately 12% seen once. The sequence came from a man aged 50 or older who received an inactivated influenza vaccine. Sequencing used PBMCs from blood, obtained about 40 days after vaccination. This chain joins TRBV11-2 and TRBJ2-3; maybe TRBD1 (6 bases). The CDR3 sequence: CASSLHRVADTQYF. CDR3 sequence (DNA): TGTGCCAGCAGCTTACACAGGGTGGCAGATACGCAGTATTTT.